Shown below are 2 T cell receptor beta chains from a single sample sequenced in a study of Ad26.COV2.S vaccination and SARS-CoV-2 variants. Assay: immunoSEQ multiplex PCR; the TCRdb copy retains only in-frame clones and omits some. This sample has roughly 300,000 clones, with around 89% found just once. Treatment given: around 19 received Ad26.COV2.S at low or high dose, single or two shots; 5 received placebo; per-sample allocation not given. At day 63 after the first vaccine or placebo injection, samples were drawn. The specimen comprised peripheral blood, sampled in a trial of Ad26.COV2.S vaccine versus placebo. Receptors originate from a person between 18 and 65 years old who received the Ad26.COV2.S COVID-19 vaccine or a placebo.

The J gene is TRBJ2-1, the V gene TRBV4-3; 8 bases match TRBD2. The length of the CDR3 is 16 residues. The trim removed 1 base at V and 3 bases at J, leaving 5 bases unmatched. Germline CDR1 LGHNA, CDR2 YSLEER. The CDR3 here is CASSQVRGGDYNEQFF. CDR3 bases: TGCGCCAGCAGCCAAGTACGGGGGGGCGACTACAATGAGCAGTTCTTC.

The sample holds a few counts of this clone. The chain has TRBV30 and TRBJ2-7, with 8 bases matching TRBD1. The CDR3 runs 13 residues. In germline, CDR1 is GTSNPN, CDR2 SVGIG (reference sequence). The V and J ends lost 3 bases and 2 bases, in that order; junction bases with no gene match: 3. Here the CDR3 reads CAWRGTGPYEQYF. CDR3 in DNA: TGTGCCTGGAGGGGGACAGGCCCCTACGAGCAGTACTTC.